This T cell receptor beta chain was profiled in a study of patients and donors after allogeneic stem cell transplantation. This clonotype was found once. MiXCR was run by TCRdb on the RT-PCR reads, yielding one entry per CDR3 protein. Here the sample spans hundreds of thousands of distinct CDR3 sequences, 16% being singletons. Germline CDR1 MNHEY, CDR2 SVGAGI. Trimming left V 2 bases short and J 4 bases short, with 11 bases between. The CDR3 is made up of 15 amino acids. This receptor was identified in a human donor who was either an allogeneic HSCT recipient or a stem cell or donor lymphocyte infusion donor (not recorded which). It is not recorded whose cells these are; they may come from a transplant donor. The specimen sequenced was blood, either unsorted or a sorted T cell fraction (not recorded which). This chain joins TRBV6-5 and TRBJ2-2; possibly TRBD1 for D (5 bases). CDR3 residues: CASSYGRVGTGELFF. In DNA form, the CDR3 reads TGTGCCAGCAGTTACGGCAGGGTGGGCACCGGGGAGCTGTTTTTT.